A single T cell receptor (beta chain) is shown here with its context. Its specificity is unknown. Use of 60 Vbeta and 13 Jbeta primers characterized the PCR. Profiling relied on immunoSEQ multiplex PCR, and the TCRdb table lists in-frame clones only, not all of them. The table includes around 170,000 clones, 75% to 90% detected once. These data originate in a study of cytomegalovirus exposure and HLA in healthy donors. Study observations and caveats: In vitro assays verified that three CMV-associated chains recognized CMV antigens specifically. The study assumed roughly uniform donor sequencing depth for presence/absence analyses.

Germline values: CDR1 MGHRA, CDR2 YSYEKL. CDR3 length: 15 amino acids. V lost 3 bases to trimming and J lost 4 bases, with 12 bases between them. Every donor was a healthy person donating bone marrow. Sample: PBMCs. The sequence came from a girl aged 5 to 17 in good health and CMV-seropositive. The chain uses TRBV4-1 and TRBJ2-2; tentative D call: TRBD1 (5 bases). CDR3 sequence: CASSQDPQGTGELFF. The DNA for the CDR3 is TGCGCCAGCAGCCAGGACCCCCAGGGCACCGGGGAGCTGTTTTTT.